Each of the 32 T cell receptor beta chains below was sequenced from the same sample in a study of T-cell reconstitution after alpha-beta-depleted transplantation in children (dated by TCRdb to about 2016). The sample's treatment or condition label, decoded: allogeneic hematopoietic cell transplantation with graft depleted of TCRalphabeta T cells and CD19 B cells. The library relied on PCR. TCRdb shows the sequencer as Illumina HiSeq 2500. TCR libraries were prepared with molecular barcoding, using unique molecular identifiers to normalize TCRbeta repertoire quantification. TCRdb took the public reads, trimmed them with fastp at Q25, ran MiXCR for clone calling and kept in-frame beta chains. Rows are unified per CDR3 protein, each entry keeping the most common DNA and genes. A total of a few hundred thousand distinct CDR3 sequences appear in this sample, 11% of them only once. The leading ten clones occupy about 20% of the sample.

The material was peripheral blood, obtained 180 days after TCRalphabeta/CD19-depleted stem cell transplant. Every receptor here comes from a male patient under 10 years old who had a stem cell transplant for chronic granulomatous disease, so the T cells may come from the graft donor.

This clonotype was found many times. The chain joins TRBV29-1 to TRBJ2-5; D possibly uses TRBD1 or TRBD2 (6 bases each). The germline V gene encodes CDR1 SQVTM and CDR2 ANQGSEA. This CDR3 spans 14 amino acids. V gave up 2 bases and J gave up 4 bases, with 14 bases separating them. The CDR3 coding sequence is TGCAGCGTTGAAAGGGGGGCCGGGGGAGAGACCCAGTACTTC. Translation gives CSVERGAGGETQYF.

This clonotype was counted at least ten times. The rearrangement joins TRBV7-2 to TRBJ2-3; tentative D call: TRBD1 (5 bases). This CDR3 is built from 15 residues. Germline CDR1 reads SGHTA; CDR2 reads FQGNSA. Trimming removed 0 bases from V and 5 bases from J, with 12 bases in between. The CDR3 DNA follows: TGTGCCAGCAGCTTAGCGCAACCAGGGCGAGATACGCAGTATTTT. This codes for CASSLAQPGRDTQYF.

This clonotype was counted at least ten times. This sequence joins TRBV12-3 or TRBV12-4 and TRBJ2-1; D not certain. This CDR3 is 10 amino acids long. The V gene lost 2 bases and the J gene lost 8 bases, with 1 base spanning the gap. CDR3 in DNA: TGTGCCAGCAGTTTATATGAGCAGTTCTTC. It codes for CASSLYEQFF.

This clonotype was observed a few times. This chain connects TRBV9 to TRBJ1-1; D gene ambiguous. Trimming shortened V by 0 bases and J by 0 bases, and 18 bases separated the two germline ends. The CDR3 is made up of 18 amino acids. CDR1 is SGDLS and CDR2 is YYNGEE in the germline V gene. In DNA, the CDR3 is TGTGCCAGCAGCGTAGGGAGTGAAACTCCATACCTGAACACTGAAGCTTTCTTT. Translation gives CASSVGSETPYLNTEAFF. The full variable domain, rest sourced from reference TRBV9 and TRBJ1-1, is DSGVTQTPKHLITATGQRVTLRCSPRSGDLSVYWYQQSLDQGLQFLIQYYNGEERAKGNILERFSAQQFPDLHSELNLSSLELGDSALYFCASSVGSETPYLNTEAFFGQGTRLTVV.

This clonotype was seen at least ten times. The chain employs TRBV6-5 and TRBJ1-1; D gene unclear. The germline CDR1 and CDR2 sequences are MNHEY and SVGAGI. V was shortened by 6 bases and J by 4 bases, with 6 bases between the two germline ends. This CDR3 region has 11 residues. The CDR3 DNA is TGTGCCAGCAGGTCGATCACTGAAGCTTTCTTT. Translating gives CASRSITEAFF.

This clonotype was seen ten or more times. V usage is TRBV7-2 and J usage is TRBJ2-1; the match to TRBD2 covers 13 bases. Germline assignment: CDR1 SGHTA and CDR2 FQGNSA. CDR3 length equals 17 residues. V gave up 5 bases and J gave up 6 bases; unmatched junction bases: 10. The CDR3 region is CASSPPGLAGLFNEQFF. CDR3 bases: TGTGCCAGCAGCCCACCGGGACTAGCGGGGTTATTCAATGAGCAGTTCTTC.

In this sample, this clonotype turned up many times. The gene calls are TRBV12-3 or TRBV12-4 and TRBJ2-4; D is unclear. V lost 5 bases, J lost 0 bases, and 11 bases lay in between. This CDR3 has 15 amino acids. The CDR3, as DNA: TGTGCCAGCAGTCCATCAGATTTAGCCAAAAACATTCAGTACTTC. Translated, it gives CASSPSDLAKNIQYF.

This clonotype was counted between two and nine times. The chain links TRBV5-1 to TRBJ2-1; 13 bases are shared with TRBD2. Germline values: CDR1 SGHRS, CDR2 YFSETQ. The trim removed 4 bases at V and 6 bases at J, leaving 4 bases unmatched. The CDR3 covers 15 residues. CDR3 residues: CASSTGTSGINEQFF. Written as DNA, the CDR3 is TGCGCCAGCAGCACCGGGACTAGCGGGATCAATGAGCAGTTCTTC.

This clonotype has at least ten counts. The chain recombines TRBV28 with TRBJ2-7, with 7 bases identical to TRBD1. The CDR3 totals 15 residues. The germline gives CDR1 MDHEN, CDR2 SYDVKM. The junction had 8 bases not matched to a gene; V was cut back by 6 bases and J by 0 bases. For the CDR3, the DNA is TGTGCCAGCAGGACGGGATGGACAGGCTCCTACGAGCAGTACTTC. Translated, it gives CASRTGWTGSYEQYF.

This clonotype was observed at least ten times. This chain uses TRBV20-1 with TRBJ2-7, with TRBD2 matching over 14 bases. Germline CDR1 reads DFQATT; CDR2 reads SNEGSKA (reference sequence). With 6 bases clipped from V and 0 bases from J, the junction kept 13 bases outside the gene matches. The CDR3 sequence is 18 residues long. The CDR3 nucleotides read TGCAGTGCGCGGCAGCGACTAGCGGGAGGGCCAAGCTCCTACGAGCAGTACTTC. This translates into CSARQRLAGGPSSYEQYF.

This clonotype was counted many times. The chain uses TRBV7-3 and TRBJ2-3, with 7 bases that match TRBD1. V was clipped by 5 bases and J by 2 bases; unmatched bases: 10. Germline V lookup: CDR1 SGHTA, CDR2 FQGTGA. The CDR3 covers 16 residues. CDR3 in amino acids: CASSPTGTASTDTQYF. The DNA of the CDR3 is TGTGCCAGCAGCCCAACCGGGACAGCCTCCACAGATACGCAGTATTTT.

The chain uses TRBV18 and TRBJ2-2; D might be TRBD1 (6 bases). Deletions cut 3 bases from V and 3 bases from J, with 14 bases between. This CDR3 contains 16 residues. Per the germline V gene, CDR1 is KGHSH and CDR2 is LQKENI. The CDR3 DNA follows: TGTGCCAGCTCACCTGGACCCAGGGGAGACACCGGGGAGCTGTTTTTT. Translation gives CASSPGPRGDTGELFF.

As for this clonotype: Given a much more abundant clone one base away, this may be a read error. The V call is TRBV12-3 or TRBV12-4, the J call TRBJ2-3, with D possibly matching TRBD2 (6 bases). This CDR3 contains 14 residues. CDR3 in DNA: TGTGTCAGCGGGCAAGGAGGGGTGGCAGATACGCAGTATTTT. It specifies CVSGQGGVADTQYF.

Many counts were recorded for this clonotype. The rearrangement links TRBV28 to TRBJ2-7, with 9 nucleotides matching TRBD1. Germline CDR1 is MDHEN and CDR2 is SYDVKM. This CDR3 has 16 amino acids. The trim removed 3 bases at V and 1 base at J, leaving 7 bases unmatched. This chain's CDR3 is CASSLVGTGTSYEQYF. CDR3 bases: TGTGCCAGCAGTTTGGTGGGGACAGGGACGTCCTACGAGCAGTACTTC.

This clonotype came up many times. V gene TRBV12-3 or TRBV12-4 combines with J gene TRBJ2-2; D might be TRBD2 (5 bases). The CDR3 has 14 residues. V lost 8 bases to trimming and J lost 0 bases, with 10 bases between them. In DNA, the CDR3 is TGTGCCAGCTTATTAGCGACGAACACCGGGGAGCTGTTTTTT. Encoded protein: CASLLATNTGELFF.

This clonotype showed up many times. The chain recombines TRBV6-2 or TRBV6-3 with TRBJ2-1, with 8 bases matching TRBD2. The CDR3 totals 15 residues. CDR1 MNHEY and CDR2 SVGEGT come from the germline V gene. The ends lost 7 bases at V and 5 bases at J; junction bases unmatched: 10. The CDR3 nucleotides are TGTGCCAGCACTAAACCTGCGGGAGGCCACAATGAGCAGTTCTTC. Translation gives CASTKPAGGHNEQFF.

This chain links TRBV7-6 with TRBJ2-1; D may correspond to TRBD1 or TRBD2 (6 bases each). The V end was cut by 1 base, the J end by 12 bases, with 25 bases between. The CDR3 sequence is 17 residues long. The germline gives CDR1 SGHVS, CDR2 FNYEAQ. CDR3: CASSLDFGTYIWRGQFF. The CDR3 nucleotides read TGTGCCAGCAGCTTAGACTTTGGGACATATATCTGGAGGGGGCAGTTCTTC. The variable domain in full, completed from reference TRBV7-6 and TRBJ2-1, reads GAGVSQSPRYKVTKRGQDVALRCDPISGHVSLYWYRQALGQGPEFLTYFNYEAQQDKSGLPNDRFSAERPEGSISTLTIQRTEQRDSAMYRCASSLDFGTYIWRGQFFGPGTRLTVL.

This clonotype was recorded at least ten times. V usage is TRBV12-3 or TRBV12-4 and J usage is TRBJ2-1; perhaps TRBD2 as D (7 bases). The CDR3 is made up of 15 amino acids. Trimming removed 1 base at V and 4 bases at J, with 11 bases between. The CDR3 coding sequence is TGTGCCAGCAGTTTAGGCGGGGGCGGTTACAATGAGCAGTTCTTC. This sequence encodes CASSLGGGGYNEQFF.

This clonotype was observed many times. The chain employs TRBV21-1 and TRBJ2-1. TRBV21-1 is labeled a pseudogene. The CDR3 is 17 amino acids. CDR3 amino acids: CASSKGIQGCSYNEQFF. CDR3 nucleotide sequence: TGTGCCAGCAGCAAAGGTATACAGGGATGCTCCTACAATGAGCAGTTCTTC.

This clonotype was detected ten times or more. The CDR3 sequence is CASSLVGGPYEQYF. Here the CDR3 DNA reads TGTGCCAGCAGCTTAGTCGGGGGGCCTTACGAGCAGTACTTC. This sequence joins TRBV11-2 and TRBJ2-7; D may be TRBD2 (7 bases). This CDR3 contains 14 residues. In germline, CDR1 is SGHAT, CDR2 FQNNGV. V dropped 1 base and J dropped 4 bases, with 11 bases sitting between them.

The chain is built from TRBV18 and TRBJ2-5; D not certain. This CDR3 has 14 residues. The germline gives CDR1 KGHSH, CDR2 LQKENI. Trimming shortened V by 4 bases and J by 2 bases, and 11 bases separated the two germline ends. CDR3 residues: CASSRADPQETQYF. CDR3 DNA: TGTGCCAGCTCACGGGCAGACCCGCAAGAGACCCAGTACTTC.

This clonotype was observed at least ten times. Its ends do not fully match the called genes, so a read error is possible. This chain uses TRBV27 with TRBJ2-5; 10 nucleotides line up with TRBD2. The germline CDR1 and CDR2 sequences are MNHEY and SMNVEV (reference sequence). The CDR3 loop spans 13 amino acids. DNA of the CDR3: TGCGCCAGCAGCTTACTAGCGGGGGAGACCCAGTACTTC. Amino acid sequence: CASSLLAGETQYF.

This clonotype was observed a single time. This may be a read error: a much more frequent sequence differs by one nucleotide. Here the CDR3 reads CSALEGLVRFYNEQFF. CDR3 bases: TGCAGTGCACTAGAGGGACTAGTACGCTTCTACAATGAGCAGTTCTTC. The V gene is TRBV20-1, the J gene TRBJ2-1; 8 nucleotides align to TRBD2. CDR1 and CDR2 from the germline V gene are DFQATT and SNEGSKA (reference sequence). Trimming took 6 bases from V and 3 from J; bases not matched to a gene: 13. This CDR3 region has 16 residues.

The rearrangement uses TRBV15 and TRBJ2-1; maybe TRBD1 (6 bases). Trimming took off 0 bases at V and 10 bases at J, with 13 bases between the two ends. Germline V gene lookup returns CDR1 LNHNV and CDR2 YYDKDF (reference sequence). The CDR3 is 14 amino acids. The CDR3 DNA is TGTGCCACCAGCAGAGACAGTGGGGGCCGGGAGCAGTTCTTC. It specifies CATSRDSGGREQFF.

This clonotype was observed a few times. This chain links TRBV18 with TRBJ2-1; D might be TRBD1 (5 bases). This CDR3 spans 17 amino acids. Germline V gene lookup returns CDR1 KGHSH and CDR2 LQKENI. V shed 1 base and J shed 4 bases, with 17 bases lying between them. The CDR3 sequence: CASSPLLTDSTYNEQFF. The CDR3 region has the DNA TGTGCCAGCTCACCACTGCTGACAGATTCTACTTACAATGAGCAGTTCTTC.

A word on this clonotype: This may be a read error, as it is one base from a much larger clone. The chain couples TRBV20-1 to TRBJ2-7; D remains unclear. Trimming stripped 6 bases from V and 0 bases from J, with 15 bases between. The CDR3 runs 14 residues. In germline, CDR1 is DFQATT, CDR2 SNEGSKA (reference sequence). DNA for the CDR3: TGCAGTGCCTGGGGTAGGCCATCCTCCTACGAGCAGTACTTC. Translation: CSAWGRPSSYEQYF.

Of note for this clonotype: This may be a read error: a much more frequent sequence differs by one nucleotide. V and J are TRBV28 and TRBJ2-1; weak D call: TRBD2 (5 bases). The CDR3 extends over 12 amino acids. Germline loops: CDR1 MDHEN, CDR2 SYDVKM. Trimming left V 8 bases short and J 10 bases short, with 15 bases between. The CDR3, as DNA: TGTGCCAGCCTGCGGTCGCCGGGGGAGCAGTTCTTC. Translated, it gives CASLRSPGEQFF.

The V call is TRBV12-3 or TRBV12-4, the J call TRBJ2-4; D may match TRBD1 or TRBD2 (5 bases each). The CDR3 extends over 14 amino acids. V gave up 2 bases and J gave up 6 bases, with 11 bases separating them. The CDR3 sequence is CASSLLRDVNIQYF. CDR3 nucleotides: TGTGCCAGCAGTTTATTACGGGACGTAAACATTCAGTACTTC.

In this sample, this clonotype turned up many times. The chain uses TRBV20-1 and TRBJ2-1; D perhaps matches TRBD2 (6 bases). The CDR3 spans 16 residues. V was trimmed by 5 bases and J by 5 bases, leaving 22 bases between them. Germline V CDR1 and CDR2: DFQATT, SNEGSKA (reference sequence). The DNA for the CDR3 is TGCAGTGCTGCCAAACCCCCGGGACTCGAGAACAATGAGCAGTTCTTC. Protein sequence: CSAAKPPGLENNEQFF.

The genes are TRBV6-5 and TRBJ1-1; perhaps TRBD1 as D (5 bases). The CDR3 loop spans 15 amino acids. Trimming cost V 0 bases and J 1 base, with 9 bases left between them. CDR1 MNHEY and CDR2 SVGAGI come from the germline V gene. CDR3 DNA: TGTGCCAGCAGTTACTCGGGGCTTTGGAACACTGAAGCTTTCTTT. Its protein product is CASSYSGLWNTEAFF.

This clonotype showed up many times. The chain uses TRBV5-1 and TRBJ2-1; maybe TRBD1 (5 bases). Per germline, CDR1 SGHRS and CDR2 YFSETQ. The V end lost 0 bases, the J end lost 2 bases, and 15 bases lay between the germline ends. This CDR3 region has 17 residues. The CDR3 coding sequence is TGCGCCAGCAGCTTGGTCAGGGCAACCAATACCTACAATGAGCAGTTCTTC. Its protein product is CASSLVRATNTYNEQFF.

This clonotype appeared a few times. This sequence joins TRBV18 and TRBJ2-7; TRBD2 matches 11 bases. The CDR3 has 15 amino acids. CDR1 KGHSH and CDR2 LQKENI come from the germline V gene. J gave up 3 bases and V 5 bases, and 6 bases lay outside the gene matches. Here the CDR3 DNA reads TGTGCCAGCTCATCACTAGCGGGAGCTGGCTACGAGCAGTACTTC. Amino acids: CASSSLAGAGYEQYF.